Each of the 5 T cell receptor beta chains below was sequenced from the same sample in a study of a mutant IDH1 vaccine in newly diagnosed glioma. The time point denotes: week 35, safety follow-up. In every dose of vaccine, 300 ug of mutant IDH1 20-mer peptide was given alongside topical imiquimod. No antigens are known for them. TCRdb's copy holds only in-frame clones and misses some; the assay was immunoSEQ multiplex PCR. Among some 63,000 clones listed, roughly 74% were seen once. This material consisted of PBMCs, taken from a glioma patient whose treatment included an IDH1 peptide vaccine. Source of these receptors: a man aged 45 to 65 with glioma.

This clone was counted once. The chain combines TRBV20-1 with TRBJ1-2, with D possibly matching TRBD1 (5 bases). Germline CDR1 and CDR2: DFQATT and SNEGSKA (reference sequence). CDR3 size: 11 residues. The chain's CDR3 is CSHPGDYGYTF. The CDR3 bases are TGCAGCCATCCGGGGGATTATGGCTACACCTTC.

The rearrangement uses TRBV9 and TRBJ1-6; 8 bases agree with TRBD1. The CDR3 sequence is 16 residues long. The germline V gene has CDR1 SGDLS and CDR2 YYNGEE. J was trimmed by 6 bases and V by 0 bases; bases with no gene match: 5. This chain's CDR3 is CASSVEGQGSNSPLHF. The DNA for the CDR3 is TGTGCCAGCAGCGTAGAAGGACAGGGATCTAATTCACCCCTCCACTTT.

The V and J genes are TRBV5-6 and TRBJ2-5; 8 bases agree with TRBD2. The CDR3 runs to 15 residues. Germline V lookup: CDR1 SGHDT, CDR2 YYEEEE. V lost 4 bases, J lost 1 base, and 6 bases stayed unmatched. The CDR3 protein is CASSTGLASQETQYF. DNA of the CDR3: TGTGCCAGCAGCACAGGACTAGCCTCCCAAGAGACCCAGTACTTC.

V gene TRBV30 combines with J gene TRBJ2-7; weak D call: TRBD1 (5 bases). Germline values: CDR1 GTSNPN, CDR2 SVGIG (reference sequence). Deletions cut 0 bases from V and 3 bases from J, with 9 bases between. This CDR3 spans 13 amino acids. The CDR3, as DNA: TGTGCCTGGAGTGTGACGCAGGGCTACGAGCAGTACTTC. Translated: CAWSVTQGYEQYF.

The J gene is TRBJ2-5, the V gene TRBV6-1, with D unresolved. This CDR3 region has 11 residues. V lost 7 bases to trimming and J lost 3 bases, with 6 bases between them. The germline gives CDR1 MNHNS, CDR2 SASEGT. The CDR3 nucleotides are TGTGCCAGCACCATCAAAGAGACCCAGTACTTC. It codes for CASTIKETQYF.